The 15 T cell receptor beta chains below come from one sample, sequenced in a study of blood T cell repertoires in COVID-19. Assay: immunoSEQ multiplex PCR; the TCRdb copy retains only in-frame clones and omits some. Here the sample spans under 150,000 clones, roughly 79% being singletons. Material for sequencing was peripheral blood. The receptors were gathered from a human donor with acute or convalescent COVID-19. The donor label of this sample is uncertain.

The chain couples TRBV5-6 to TRBJ2-4; 7 bases map to TRBD2. Germline V gene lookup returns CDR1 SGHDT and CDR2 YYEEEE. This CDR3 spans 16 amino acids. V lost 0 bases to trimming and J lost 1 base; unmatched junction nucleotides: 4. The CDR3, as DNA: TGTGCCAGCAGCTTGGTAGGACTAGGTGCCAAAAACATTCAGTACTTC. It encodes CASSLVGLGAKNIQYF.

The chain's CDR3 is CASSVPGDGLHF. The CDR3 DNA reads TGTGCCAGCAGCGTCCCGGGGGACGGCCTCCACTTT. This chain joins TRBV5-4 and TRBJ1-6; possibly TRBD1 for D (5 bases). Germline V lookup: CDR1 SGHNT, CDR2 YYREEE (reference sequence). V lost 4 bases and J 15 bases, leaving 14 bases between the germline ends. The CDR3 extends over 12 amino acids.

CDR3 DNA sequence: TGCGCCAGCAGCTCCGGGACAGGGACACTTTTGGGAGGCTACACCTTC. Amino acid sequence: CASSSGTGTLLGGYTF. V is TRBV5-1 and J is TRBJ1-2; the match to TRBD1 covers 9 bases. After removal of 3 bases from V and 8 bases from J, the junction contained 14 bases not matched to a gene. The CDR3 contains 16 residues. Germline lookup yields CDR1 SGHRS and CDR2 YFSETQ.

The rearrangement uses TRBV5-1 and TRBJ1-1; D is perhaps TRBD1 (5 bases). Trimming stripped 4 bases from V and 4 bases from J, with 11 bases between. There are 13 residues in the CDR3. Per the germline V gene, CDR1 is SGHRS and CDR2 is YFSETQ. The CDR3 region has the DNA TGCGCCAGCAGCCCGAGGAGGGGCACTGAAGCTTTCTTT. Translated: CASSPRRGTEAFF.

J is TRBJ2-7 and V is TRBV5-5, with D perhaps TRBD1 (6 bases). The CDR3 has 14 residues. Trimming stripped 2 bases from V and 2 bases from J, with 11 bases between. Germline loops: CDR1 SGHKS, CDR2 YYEKEE (reference sequence). CDR3: CASSFSGTPYEQYV. The CDR3 DNA sequence: TGTGCCAGCAGCTTCAGTGGGACACCCTACGAGCAGTACGTC.

The chain joins TRBV3-1 (or the pseudogene TRBV3-2) to TRBJ1-1, with D possibly TRBD1 on 6 matching bases. V was trimmed by 0 bases and J by 4 bases, leaving 18 bases between them. From germline, CDR1 is LGHDT and CDR2 YNNKEL (reference sequence). The CDR3 loop spans 17 amino acids. In DNA, the CDR3 is TGTGCCAGCAGCCAAGACAGAGGGGGTGGTGGGGCCACTGAAGCTTTCTTT. Translating it yields CASSQDRGGGGATEAFF.

The chain is built from TRBV28 and TRBJ1-6, with 12 bases aligning to TRBD1. The trim removed 5 bases at V and 7 bases at J, leaving 9 bases unmatched. This CDR3 is built from 17 residues. Germline CDR1 MDHEN, CDR2 SYDVKM. The CDR3 region is CASSLPGQGAKNSPLHF. CDR3 sequence (DNA): TGTGCCAGCAGTCTACCGGGACAGGGGGCGAAAAATTCACCCCTCCACTTT.

This chain links TRBV4-1 with TRBJ2-5; 9 nucleotides align to TRBD1. The germline CDR1 and CDR2 sequences are MGHRA and YSYEKL. The CDR3 sequence is 18 residues long. The junction had 14 bases not matched to a gene; V was cut back by 0 bases and J by 6 bases. Written as DNA, the CDR3 is TGCGCCAGCAGCCAAGATAGATGGGGACAGGGAACCCGGCAGACCCAGTACTTC. Amino acid sequence: CASSQDRWGQGTRQTQYF.

The genes are TRBV3-1 (or the pseudogene TRBV3-2) and TRBJ2-3; maybe TRBD2 (5 bases). This CDR3 has 15 amino acids. Germline lookup yields CDR1 LGHDT and CDR2 YNNKEL (reference sequence). With 4 bases removed from V and 2 bases from J, the gap between germline ends came to 13 bases. Written as DNA, the CDR3 is TGTGCCAGCAGCCCCCGGGGAACAGTCACAGATACGCAGTATTTT. It is translated as CASSPRGTVTDTQYF.

V and J are TRBV6-6 and TRBJ2-3; possible D gene TRBD2, 6 bases. The CDR3 has 15 residues. The germline V gene has CDR1 MNHNY and CDR2 SVGAGI (reference sequence). V was cut by 2 bases and J by 0 bases, with 9 bases left in between. The CDR3 sequence: CASSYMEGSTDTQYF. The CDR3 DNA follows: TGTGCCAGCAGTTACATGGAGGGGAGCACAGATACGCAGTATTTT.

The chain recombines TRBV4-1 with TRBJ2-1; maybe TRBD2 (6 bases). The CDR3 spans 13 residues. CDR1 MGHRA and CDR2 YSYEKL come from the germline V gene. The V end lost 1 base, the J end lost 7 bases, and 8 bases lay between the germline ends. The CDR3 is CASSQGRGNEQFF. The CDR3 DNA reads TGCGCCAGCAGCCAAGGGCGGGGAAATGAGCAGTTCTTC.

This chain links TRBV7-8 with TRBJ2-5, with 8 positions matching TRBD1. The CDR3 consists of 14 residues. Unmatched junction bases numbered 4, after V lost 0 bases and J lost 7 bases. The germline V gene has CDR1 SGHVS and CDR2 FQNEAQ. The CDR3 here is CASSLAGQVRTQYF. CDR3 coding DNA: TGTGCCAGCAGCTTAGCGGGACAGGTTAGGACCCAGTACTTC.

The V gene is TRBV5-1, the J gene TRBJ1-1; D gene uncertain. The length of the CDR3 is 14 residues. Germline V CDR1 and CDR2: SGHRS, YFSETQ. V was shortened by 0 bases and J by 0 bases, with 6 bases between the two germline ends. The CDR3 here is CASSLDRLNTEAFF. Written as DNA, the CDR3 is TGCGCCAGCAGCTTGGACAGATTGAACACTGAAGCTTTCTTT.

V and J are TRBV12-5 and TRBJ2-1; 7 bases are a match to TRBD2. The CDR3 runs 16 residues. V gave up 0 bases and J gave up 2 bases; unmatched junction bases: 4. From germline, CDR1 is LGHNT and CDR2 FRNRAP. The CDR3 is CASGLVLGGAYNEQFF. CDR3 bases: TGTGCTAGTGGTTTGGTCTTGGGGGGGGCCTACAATGAGCAGTTCTTC.

The rearrangement uses TRBV6-5 and TRBJ1-2; D perhaps matches TRBD1 (5 bases). This CDR3 has 13 residues. Trimming removed 2 bases from V and 8 bases from J, with 12 bases in between. Germline V gives CDR1 MNHEY, CDR2 SVGAGI. CDR3 sequence (DNA): TGTGCCAGCAGTTACCTAGGGGTGGGCGGCTACACCTTC. This gives the protein CASSYLGVGGYTF.